The 30 T cell receptor beta chains given below trace back to one sample, sequenced in a study of T cells after yellow fever vaccination. In TCRdb, the 5' RACE reads were re-called with MiXCR into one record per CDR3 protein. Of more than 90,000 distinct CDR3 sequences listed, 7.2% are singletons. Here the sequenced sample was CD4+ T cells sorted from PBMCs, taken around 45 days after the first yellow fever vaccination. The receptors were sampled from a man between 18 and 29 years old who received the YFV17D yellow fever vaccine.

This clonotype was observed many times. The V and J genes are TRBV20-1 and TRBJ1-2; 7 positions agree with TRBD1. Germline CDR1 and CDR2: DFQATT and SNEGSKA (reference sequence). After removal of 5 bases from V and 0 bases from J, the junction contained 6 bases not matched to a gene. There are 14 residues in the CDR3. The CDR3 here is CSAAQGTTNYGYTF. In nucleotides, the CDR3 is TGCAGTGCTGCACAGGGGACGACTAACTATGGCTACACCTTC.

Many counts were recorded for this clonotype. The gene calls are TRBV7-9 and TRBJ2-5, with D perhaps matching TRBD1 or TRBD2 (5 bases each). V lost 5 bases and J 3 bases, leaving 13 bases between the germline ends. The CDR3 extends over 14 amino acids. Germline-derived CDR1 and CDR2 are SEHNR and FQNEAQ (reference sequence). The CDR3 bases are TGTGCCAGCAGCCTCCGGGTGGGGGAAGAGACCCAGTACTTC. Its protein product is CASSLRVGEETQYF.

At least ten counts were recorded for this clonotype. The rearrangement joins TRBV25-1 to TRBJ2-3, with D possibly matching TRBD1 (5 bases). Per germline, CDR1 MGHDK and CDR2 SYGVNS. CDR3 length: 15 amino acids. V was cut by 1 base and J by 2 bases, with 10 bases left in between. The DNA for the CDR3 is TGTGCCAGCAGTGAATCCCAGGGAATCACAGATACGCAGTATTTT. Protein: CASSESQGITDTQYF.

In this sample, this clonotype turned up many times. The chain carries TRBV4-3 and TRBJ2-5; D might be TRBD2 (5 bases). V was cut by 0 bases and J by 2 bases, with 13 bases left in between. The germline V gene encodes CDR1 LGHNA and CDR2 YSLEER. This CDR3 has 16 amino acids. The DNA for the CDR3 is TGCGCCAGCAGCCAAGAAACGGGGAGTACTCAAGAGACCCAGTACTTC. Its protein product is CASSQETGSTQETQYF.

This clonotype has a count of ten or more. The chain links TRBV7-6 to TRBJ1-1; D is ambiguous. CDR3 length: 15 amino acids. V was pared by 2 bases and J by 1 base, with 11 bases between. Per the germline V gene, CDR1 is SGHVS and CDR2 is FNYEAQ. CDR3 DNA sequence: TGTGCCAGCAGCTTATTCGAGACGAGGAACACTGAAGCTTTCTTT. Residues: CASSLFETRNTEAFF. The whole variable domain, remainder taken from reference TRBV7-6 and TRBJ1-1, is GAGVSQSPRYKVTKRGQDVALRCDPISGHVSLYWYRQALGQGPEFLTYFNYEAQQDKSGLPNDRFSAERPEGSISTLTIQRTEQRDSAMYRCASSLFETRNTEAFFGQGTRLTVV.

This clonotype was detected only a few times. The genes are TRBV6-5 and TRBJ1-6; no reliable D call. V was pared by 2 bases and J by 7 bases, with 18 bases between. CDR3 size: 17 residues. CDR1 and CDR2 (germline): MNHEY, SVGAGI. The CDR3 loop is CASSYPAARPENSPLHF. The DNA of the CDR3 is TGTGCCAGCAGTTACCCCGCCGCTAGGCCAGAGAATTCACCCCTCCACTTT.

This clonotype was seen many times. This rearrangement joins TRBV14 to TRBJ2-3; TRBD2 matches at 13 bases. The CDR3 loop spans 19 amino acids. Germline lookup yields CDR1 SGHDN and CDR2 FVKESK. V was clipped by 1 base and J by 7 bases; unmatched bases: 14. The CDR3 nucleotides read TGTGCCAGCAGCCAAGCCCCCCGGAGACTAGCGGGGGGCCGGAATACGCAGTATTTT. Its translation: CASSQAPRRLAGGRNTQYF.

This clonotype was counted many times. The chain joins TRBV3-1 to TRBJ2-1, with 10 bases identical to TRBD1. The CDR3 runs 18 residues. Germline CDR1 is LGHDT and CDR2 is YNNKEL (reference sequence). The ends lost 2 bases at V and 8 bases at J; junction bases unmatched: 15. Here the CDR3 reads CASSQSSGTGAPGYEQFF. Written as DNA, the CDR3 is TGTGCCAGCAGCCAAAGCTCGGGGACAGGGGCCCCCGGGTATGAGCAGTTCTTC.

This clonotype has more than one count but fewer than ten. Here the CDR3 reads CASSQRASGELDTQYF. The CDR3 nucleotides are TGTGCCAGCAGCCAGAGGGCTAGCGGGGAGTTAGATACGCAGTATTTT. V is TRBV4-2 and J is TRBJ2-3, with 9 bases identical to TRBD2. From germline, CDR1 is LGHNA and CDR2 YNFKEQ. J was trimmed by 5 bases and V by 3 bases; bases with no gene match: 9. The CDR3 consists of 16 residues.

This clonotype has ten or more counts. This chain joins TRBV29-1 and TRBJ2-7, with TRBD1 matching 10 bases. V lost 4 bases, J lost 6 bases, and 9 bases stayed unmatched. CDR3 size: 14 residues. From germline, CDR1 is SQVTM and CDR2 ANQGSEA. CDR3 sequence: CSVARGTGDSEQYF. The CDR3 nucleotides read TGCAGCGTTGCCCGGGGGACAGGGGACTCCGAGCAGTACTTC.

This clonotype showed up many times. This rearrangement joins TRBV12-5 to TRBJ2-1; 8 bases map to TRBD1. The CDR3 has 16 residues. V lost 7 bases and J lost 2; bases outside the gene matches: 10. Germline V gives CDR1 LGHNT, CDR2 FRNRAP. The CDR3 sequence: CASAKTGQATYNEQFF. The CDR3 coding sequence is TGTGCTAGTGCCAAGACGGGACAGGCAACCTACAATGAGCAGTTCTTC.

In its sample, this clonotype was seen many times. This chain uses TRBV29-1 with TRBJ2-3; no firm D call. The V end was cut by 7 bases, the J end by 4 bases, with 9 bases between. CDR1 and CDR2 from the germline V gene are SQVTM and ANQGSEA. The CDR3 covers 11 residues. This CDR3 reads CSAVGADTQYF. For the CDR3, the DNA is TGCAGCGCCGTTGGGGCAGATACGCAGTATTTT.

This clonotype was counted a single time. With a much larger clone just one base away, this may be a read error. The chain is built from TRBV5-1 and TRBJ1-6; maybe TRBD1 (6 bases). V lost 8 bases and J lost 8, with 14 bases in between. CDR1 and CDR2 from the germline V gene are SGHRS and YFSETQ. CDR3 length equals 13 residues. The DNA of the CDR3 is TGCGCCAGGAGCCAGGGGCGGGATTCACCCCTCCACTTT. This translates into CARSQGRDSPLHF.

The V and J genes are TRBV9 and TRBJ2-3, with a tentative D call TRBD2 (6 bases). The V end was cut by 3 bases, the J end by 4 bases, with 15 bases between. The CDR3 length is 15 residues. Germline lookup yields CDR1 SGDLS and CDR2 YYNGEE. CDR3 nucleotide sequence: TGTGCCAGCAGCGGCCCCACGGGGGATCCAGATACGCAGTATTTT. Its translation is CASSGPTGDPDTQYF.

As concerns this clonotype: One end of the junction fails to match germline, which may point to a read error. The rearrangement uses TRBV20-1 and TRBJ2-5; 12 nucleotides match TRBD2. Germline CDR1 reads DFQATT; CDR2 reads SNEGSKA (reference sequence). The CDR3 totals 19 residues. The CDR3 reads CCARVPSGTSGPYQETQYF. CDR3 coding DNA: TGCTGTGCTAGAGTACCATCCGGGACTAGCGGGCCTTACCAAGAGACCCAGTACTTC.

Turning to this clonotype: A much larger clone differs from this one at a single base, so this may be a read error. The J gene is TRBJ1-2, the V gene TRBV7-2, with D maybe TRBD1 (5 bases). This CDR3 is 14 amino acids long. CDR1 is SGHTA, CDR2 FQGNSA, per germline. The CDR3 nucleotides are TGTGCCAGCAGCTTAGTCGGGGGAGACTATAGCTACACCTTC. It is translated as CASSLVGGDYSYTF.

The chain combines TRBV29-1 with TRBJ2-3; D gene uncertain. CDR1 and CDR2 from the germline V gene are SQVTM and ANQGSEA. This CDR3 is built from 14 residues. V was trimmed by 5 bases and J by 3 bases, leaving 15 bases between them. The CDR3 protein is CSVQFTMGTDTQYF. CDR3 nucleotides: TGCAGCGTTCAATTCACAATGGGGACAGATACGCAGTATTTT.

This clonotype was recorded many times. The CDR3 here is CASINRGSTDTQYF. The CDR3 DNA follows: TGTGCCAGCATTAACAGGGGTAGCACAGATACGCAGTATTTT. The chain combines TRBV5-6 with TRBJ2-3; the match to TRBD1 covers 7 bases. V was clipped by 6 bases and J by 0 bases; unmatched bases: 4. The CDR3 extends over 14 amino acids. Germline CDR1 is SGHDT and CDR2 is YYEEEE.

This clonotype was counted many times. This rearrangement joins TRBV4-1 to TRBJ1-2, with a weak D call TRBD1 (5 bases). In germline, CDR1 is MGHRA, CDR2 YSYEKL. This CDR3 is 14 amino acids long. The V and J ends lost 1 base and 8 bases respectively, with 14 bases between them. In DNA, the CDR3 is TGCGCCAGCAGCCAAGGAGTAGGGACTGACGGCTACACCTTC. This sequence encodes CASSQGVGTDGYTF.

In this sample, this clonotype turned up many times. In DNA, the CDR3 is TGTGCCAGCACCATGGACAGGGACACCGGGGAGCTGTTTTTT. Its protein product is CASTMDRDTGELFF. The chain uses TRBV7-2 and TRBJ2-2, with 8 nucleotides matching TRBD1. The CDR3 sequence is 14 residues long. From germline, CDR1 is SGHTA and CDR2 FQGNSA. The V and J ends lost 7 bases and 3 bases, in that order; junction bases with no gene match: 4.

This clonotype was recorded at least ten times. The chain uses TRBV12-3 or TRBV12-4 and TRBJ2-3, with 11 bases aligning to TRBD1. This CDR3 has 14 residues. Germline trimming cut 6 bases from V and 4 bases from J; bases unmatched to any gene: 3. The CDR3: CASRLGQGADTQYF. The CDR3 DNA reads as TGTGCCAGCAGACTGGGACAGGGGGCAGATACGCAGTATTTT.

This clonotype occurred many times. V usage is TRBV19 and J usage is TRBJ1-5, with 7 bases matching TRBD1. The junction had 6 bases not matched to a gene; V was cut back by 3 bases and J by 1 base. Germline CDR1 is LNHDA and CDR2 is SQIVND (reference sequence). This CDR3 has 16 amino acids. CDR3 region: CASSILLRGSNQPQHF. The CDR3 region has the DNA TGTGCCAGTAGTATCCTTCTCAGGGGGAGCAATCAGCCCCAGCATTTT.

This clonotype was counted many times. The V call is TRBV7-2, the J call TRBJ2-7; D is ambiguous. Germline CDR1 SGHTA, CDR2 FQGNSA. This CDR3 is 13 amino acids long. Trimming left V 1 base short and J 7 bases short, with 11 bases between. As DNA, the CDR3 is TGTGCCAGCAGCTTAGGTCGACGGCAGGAGCAGTACTTC. It yields the protein CASSLGRRQEQYF. Complete variable domain (other parts from reference TRBV7-2 and TRBJ2-7): GAGVSQSPSNKVTEKGKDVELRCDPISGHTALYWYRQSLGQGLEFLIYFQGNSAPDKSGLPSDRFSAERTGGSVSTLTIQRTQQEDSAVYLCASSLGRRQEQYFGPGTRLTVT.

This clonotype came up many times. V usage is TRBV5-1 and J usage is TRBJ2-2, with D possibly matching TRBD2 (6 bases). Germline CDR1 and CDR2: SGHRS and YFSETQ. V was clipped by 2 bases and J by 5 bases, with 7 bases between them. This CDR3 contains 13 residues. CDR3 sequence (DNA): TGCGCCAGCAGCTTTGGACTAACCGGGGAGCTGTTTTTT. Protein: CASSFGLTGELFF.

A few counts support this clonotype. V usage is TRBV20-1 and J usage is TRBJ2-5, with a possible D match to TRBD1 (6 bases). Trimming pared 1 base from V and 5 bases from J, leaving 11 bases between. Germline lookup yields CDR1 DFQATT and CDR2 SNEGSKA (reference sequence). This CDR3 is built from 13 residues. CDR3 nucleotide sequence: TGCAGTGCTAGAGGGGGGCATTGGGAGACCCAGTACTTC. Amino acids: CSARGGHWETQYF.

There are many counts of this clonotype. The chain carries TRBV6-5 and TRBJ2-3, with 7 nucleotides matching TRBD1. Germline V gene lookup returns CDR1 MNHEY and CDR2 SVGAGI. This CDR3 spans 15 amino acids. V was pared by 2 bases and J by 1 base, with 3 bases of the junction left unmatched. This CDR3 is CASSYADRGTDTQYF. CDR3 nucleotide sequence: TGTGCCAGCAGTTACGCAGACAGGGGCACAGATACGCAGTATTTT.

This clonotype was seen ten or more times. The rearrangement uses TRBV5-1 and TRBJ2-3, with D perhaps TRBD2 (6 bases). V was shortened by 3 bases and J by 9 bases, with 17 bases between the two germline ends. The CDR3 has 14 amino acids. Germline V CDR1 and CDR2: SGHRS, YFSETQ. The chain's CDR3 is CASSSGTSQVTQYF. The CDR3 DNA follows: TGCGCCAGCAGCTCCGGGACTTCTCAGGTCACGCAGTATTTT.

The V gene is TRBV11-2, the J gene TRBJ2-1; 8 positions match TRBD2. The CDR3 covers 15 residues. The V gene end was trimmed by 6 bases and the J gene end by 7 bases; junction bases not matched to a gene: 11. The germline V gene encodes CDR1 SGHAT and CDR2 FQNNGV. CDR3 sequence: CASRHTSGKLNEQFF. CDR3 bases: TGTGCCAGCAGACATACTAGCGGAAAACTTAATGAGCAGTTCTTC.

Many counts were recorded for this clonotype. The chain employs TRBV7-2 and TRBJ2-7, with D possibly TRBD2 on 6 matching bases. This CDR3 comprises 13 residues. Germline CDR1 reads SGHTA; CDR2 reads FQGNSA. V dropped 2 bases and J dropped 2 bases, with 7 bases sitting between them. The chain's CDR3 is CASSLTGAYEQYF. The CDR3 DNA is TGTGCCAGCAGCTTAACGGGGGCCTACGAGCAGTACTTC.

In this sample, this clonotype turned up many times. V usage is TRBV12-3 or TRBV12-4 and J usage is TRBJ2-3, with 7 bases lining up with TRBD2. V lost 5 bases and J lost 4; bases outside the gene matches: 6. This CDR3 region has 14 residues. In DNA form, the CDR3 reads TGTGCCAGCAGTCGGACTAGTACATCAGATACGCAGTATTTT. Its translation is CASSRTSTSDTQYF.